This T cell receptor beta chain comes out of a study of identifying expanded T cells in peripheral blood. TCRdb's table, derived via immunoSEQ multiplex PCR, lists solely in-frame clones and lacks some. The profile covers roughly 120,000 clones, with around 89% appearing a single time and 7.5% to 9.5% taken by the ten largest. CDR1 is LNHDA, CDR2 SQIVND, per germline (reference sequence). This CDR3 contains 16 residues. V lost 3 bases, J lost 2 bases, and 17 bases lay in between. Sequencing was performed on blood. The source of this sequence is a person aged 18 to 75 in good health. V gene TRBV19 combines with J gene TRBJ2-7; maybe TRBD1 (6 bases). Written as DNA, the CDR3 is TGTGCCAGTAGTATCCGACAGGCCCGCCAAACCTACGAGCAGTACTTC. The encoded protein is CASSIRQARQTYEQYF.